This T cell receptor (beta chain) emerged from a study of T cell repertoires in aging, cancer and after chemotherapy. Amplification of TCR beta used genomic DNA extracted from peripheral blood. The CDR3 has 12 residues. Between the trimmed V and J ends, which lost 4 bases and 8 bases, there was a span of 11 bases. TRB rearrangements spanning V, D and J were amplified using mixed TRB-A/B primers. MiXCR, applied by TCRdb to the multiplex PCR reads, yields one record per CDR3 protein. The repertoire has about 12,000 distinct CDR3 sequences, about 31% of them found once; the top ten carry around 10%. This clonotype has a handful of counts.

This TCR came from a human donor in good health. The donor label of this sample is uncertain. Sample: blood. V is TRBV12-3 or TRBV12-4 and J is TRBJ2-5; D is possibly TRBD2 (6 bases). DNA for the CDR3: TGTGCCAGCAGTTGGGACTCGCTAACCCAGTACTTC. It encodes CASSWDSLTQYF.